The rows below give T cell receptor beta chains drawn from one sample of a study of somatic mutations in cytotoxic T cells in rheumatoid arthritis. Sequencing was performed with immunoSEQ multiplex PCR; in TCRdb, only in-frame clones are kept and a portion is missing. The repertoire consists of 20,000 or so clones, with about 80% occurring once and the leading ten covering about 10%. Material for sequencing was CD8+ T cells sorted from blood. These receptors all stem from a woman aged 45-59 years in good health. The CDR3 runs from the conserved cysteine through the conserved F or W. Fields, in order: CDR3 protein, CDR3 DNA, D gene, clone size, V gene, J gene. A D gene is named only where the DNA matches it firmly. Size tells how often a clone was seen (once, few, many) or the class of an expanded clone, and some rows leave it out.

CASSPRDNSYNEQFF	TGTGCCAGCAGCCCACGGGACAACTCCTACAATGAGCAGTTCTTC	-	once	TRBV9	TRBJ2-1
CASQGLAGSYEQYF	TGTGCCAGCCAGGGACTAGCGGGATCCTACGAGCAGTACTTC	TRBD2	-	TRBV27	TRBJ2-7
CASSSTHPRGPPYEQYF	TGTGCCAGCAGCTCGACTCACCCCAGGGGGCCCCCTTACGAGCAGTACTTC	TRBD1	once	TRBV5-5	TRBJ2-7
CASTGPIGTNTEAFF	TGTGCCAGCACCGGGCCGATTGGAACGAACACTGAAGCTTTCTTT	-	-	TRBV2	TRBJ1-1
CASSFGTGGHLYEQFF	TGTGCCAGCAGCTTCGGCACAGGGGGCCATTTATATGAGCAGTTCTTC	TRBD1	-	TRBV13	TRBJ2-1
CASSTGLAGRSSYNEQFF	TGTGCCAGCAGCACAGGACTAGCGGGACGGAGCTCCTACAATGAGCAGTTCTTC	TRBD2	once	TRBV5-6	TRBJ2-1
CASSQAPGAGSTGELFF	TGCGCCAGCAGCCAAGCCCCAGGGGCGGGGAGCACCGGGGAGCTGTTTTTT	-	-	TRBV4-1	TRBJ2-2
CASSLNSGNTIYF	TGTGCCAGCAGCCTAAACTCTGGAAACACCATATATTTT	-	-	TRBV27	TRBJ1-3
CAISRPGTGITENTGELFF	TGTGCCATCAGTCGTCCCGGGACAGGGATCACCGAGAACACCGGGGAGCTGTTTTTT	TRBD1	-	TRBV10-3	TRBJ2-2
CAWVTPQGLYTF	TGTGCCTGGGTTACCCCACAGGGTCTCTACACCTTC	-	-	TRBV30	TRBJ1-2
CAWSVILSNTEAFF	TGTGCCTGGAGTGTCATTCTAAGTAACACTGAAGCTTTCTTT	-	-	TRBV30	TRBJ1-1
CATSRDNGESEQYF	TGTGCCACCAGCAGAGATAACGGGGAAAGCGAGCAGTACTTC	-	-	TRBV15	TRBJ2-7
CASSSIEETQYF	TGTGCCAGCAGTTCCATAGAAGAGACCCAGTACTTC	-	-	TRBV6-5	TRBJ2-5
CSVSTSAPDTQYF	TGCAGCGTTTCCACTAGCGCCCCAGATACGCAGTATTTT	TRBD2	-	TRBV29-1	TRBJ2-3
CASSQEGEGGELFF	TGCGCCAGCAGCCAAGAAGGGGAGGGCGGGGAGCTGTTTTTT	TRBD2	few	TRBV4-1	TRBJ2-2
CASNGDRDTGLNNSPLHF	TGTGCCAGCAATGGGGACAGGGACACTGGGCTCAATAATTCACCCCTCCACTTT	TRBD1	-	TRBV2	TRBJ1-6
CASNREPYYEQYF	TGTGCCAGCAACAGGGAACCCTACTACGAGCAGTACTTC	-	-	TRBV2	TRBJ2-7
CASSPGTGSSPLHF	TGTGCCAGCAGCCCCGGGACAGGGAGTTCACCCCTCCACTTT	TRBD1	-	TRBV13	TRBJ1-6
CATSIQGASEQYF	TGTGCCACCAGCATACAGGGGGCGAGTGAGCAGTACTTC	TRBD1	-	TRBV15	TRBJ2-7
CASSVTSGGTYNEQFF	TGTGCCAGCAGTGTCACTAGCGGCGGCACCTACAATGAGCAGTTCTTC	TRBD2	-	TRBV6-4	TRBJ2-1
CASSGGQGASEAFF	TGTGCCAGCAGCGGGGGACAGGGGGCTTCTGAAGCTTTCTTT	TRBD1	-	TRBV7-2	TRBJ1-1
CASSIKYGAGGNQPQHF	TGTGCCAGTAGTATTAAGTATGGGGCGGGGGGCAATCAGCCCCAGCATTTT	-	-	TRBV19	TRBJ1-5
CASSQEGLAWNEQFF	TGCGCCAGCAGCCAAGAAGGACTGGCCTGGAATGAGCAGTTCTTC	-	-	TRBV4-1	TRBJ2-1
CASSRTGPESDGYTF	TGTGCCAGCAGCCGGACAGGGCCTGAGTCGGATGGCTACACCTTC	TRBD1	-	TRBV6-6	TRBJ1-2
CAWSSAGAGTEAFF	TGTGCCTGGAGTTCGGCAGGGGCGGGCACTGAAGCTTTCTTT	-	-	TRBV30	TRBJ1-1
CASSLLGRILDEQYF	TGCGCCAGCAGCTTGCTGGGCAGGATCCTAGACGAGCAGTACTTC	-	-	TRBV5-1	TRBJ2-7